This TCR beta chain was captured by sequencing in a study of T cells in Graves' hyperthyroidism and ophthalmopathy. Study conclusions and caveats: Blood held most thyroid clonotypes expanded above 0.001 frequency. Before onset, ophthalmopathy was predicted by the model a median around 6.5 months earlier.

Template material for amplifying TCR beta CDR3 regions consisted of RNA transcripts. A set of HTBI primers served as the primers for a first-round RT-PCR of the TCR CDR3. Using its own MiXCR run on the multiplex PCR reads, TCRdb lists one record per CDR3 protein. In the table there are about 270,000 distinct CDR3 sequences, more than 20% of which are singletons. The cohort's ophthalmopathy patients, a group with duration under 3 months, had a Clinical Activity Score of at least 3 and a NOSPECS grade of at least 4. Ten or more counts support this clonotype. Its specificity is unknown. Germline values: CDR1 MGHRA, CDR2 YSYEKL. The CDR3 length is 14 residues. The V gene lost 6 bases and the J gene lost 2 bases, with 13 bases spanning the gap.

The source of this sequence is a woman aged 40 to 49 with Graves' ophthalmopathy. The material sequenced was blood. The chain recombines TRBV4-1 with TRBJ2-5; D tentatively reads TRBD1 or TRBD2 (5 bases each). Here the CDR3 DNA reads TGCGCCAGCAGTCCTTTGGGGGTTCAAGAGACCCAGTACTTC. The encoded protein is CASSPLGVQETQYF.